This T cell receptor beta chain comes out of a study of cytomegalovirus exposure and HLA in healthy donors. Each of the donors was a healthy bone marrow donor. The CDR3 consists of 11 residues. Trimming left V 7 bases short and J 0 bases short, with 5 bases between. Looked up from germline, CDR1 is SGDLS and CDR2 is YYNGEE. The primer mix had 60 Vbeta and 13 Jbeta primers. Study processing details: Later, 80 million or so unique TCR beta chains were counted in an analysis, and some 11 million of them were shared. Produced via immunoSEQ multiplex PCR; TCRdb's table is partial and in-frame only. V, J and clone size reflect that table, while D and trimming were determined from the DNA. The sample yields around 190,000 clones, approximately 86% seen once. Study-wide points: The authors enumerated 150 to 200 TCR beta chains as linked to cytomegalovirus. TCR beta V- and J-gene trimming, according to a later analysis, was linked to a missense DCLRE1C variant.

Turning to this clone: Its cognate antigen is unknown.

Sequenced: PBMCs. V and J are TRBV9 and TRBJ2-7, with D perhaps TRBD1 (5 bases). This sequence originates from a boy younger than 10 in good health and CMV-seronegative. The CDR3 sequence is CASGASYEQYF. Here the CDR3 DNA reads TGTGCCAGCGGGGCCTCCTACGAGCAGTACTTC.